This paragraph covers one T cell receptor (beta chain) sequence. In the authors' workflow: Estimated nucleated cell counts came from reference gene primer amplification. The method was immunoSEQ multiplex PCR; TCRdb's version includes in-frame clones alone and lacks a portion of them. V and J calls and clone size follow that table, whereas D and trimming were derived from the DNA. The sample has 75,000 to 100,000 clones, 75% to 90% seen once. The sample is drawn from a study of blood T cell repertoires in COVID-19. As for the study in general: Sites in the United States, Italy and Spain provided acute and convalescent COVID-19 samples. The analysed material was cDNA or gDNA that came from T cells, B-cell-depleted T cells, or PBMCs.

The length of the CDR3 is 14 residues. The germline V and J ends were trimmed by 1 base and 3 bases, with 8 bases remaining between them. CDR1 and CDR2 from the germline V gene are SGHTA and FQGNSA. This chain connects TRBV7-2 to TRBJ2-3; no reliable D call. The TCR originated in a woman aged 80 or older with acute or convalescent COVID-19. The sample taken for sequencing was peripheral blood. As DNA, the CDR3 is TGTGCCAGCAGCTTAGTCCTGGCAACAGATACGCAGTATTTT. Residues: CASSLVLATDTQYF.